The present T cell receptor (beta chain) was sequenced within a study of spatial heterogeneity in lung cancer. Whole-study context: Each unique TCR and UMI combination was seen more than ten times on average in raw reads.

Regarding time point: sample taken at primary tumor resection. Unsorted whole RNA of tumor, nontumor lung or frozen PBMC was sequenced. Untreated early-stage non-small cell lung cancer patients, around 70 in total, were the donors. This clonotype turned up a few times. Individually, TCR cDNA molecules were each labelled with a unique molecular identifier. TCRdb processed the 5' RACE reads anew with MiXCR; each CDR3 protein has one entry. The sample includes approximately 81,000 distinct CDR3 sequences, around 12% seen only once; the top ten take under 5.5%. V gave up 5 bases and J gave up 0 bases, with 17 bases separating them. The CDR3 sequence is 16 residues long. Germline V lookup: CDR1 SGHRS, CDR2 YFSETQ.

The sample here was PBMCs, taken at surgery. This rearrangement joins TRBV5-1 to TRBJ1-1; D is possibly TRBD1 (5 bases). The clonotype comes from a male donor with early-stage non-small cell lung cancer. CDR3 coding DNA: TGCGCCAGCAGTTCCCGGGGGAACCCTATGAACACTGAAGCTTTCTTT. Residues: CASSSRGNPMNTEAFF.